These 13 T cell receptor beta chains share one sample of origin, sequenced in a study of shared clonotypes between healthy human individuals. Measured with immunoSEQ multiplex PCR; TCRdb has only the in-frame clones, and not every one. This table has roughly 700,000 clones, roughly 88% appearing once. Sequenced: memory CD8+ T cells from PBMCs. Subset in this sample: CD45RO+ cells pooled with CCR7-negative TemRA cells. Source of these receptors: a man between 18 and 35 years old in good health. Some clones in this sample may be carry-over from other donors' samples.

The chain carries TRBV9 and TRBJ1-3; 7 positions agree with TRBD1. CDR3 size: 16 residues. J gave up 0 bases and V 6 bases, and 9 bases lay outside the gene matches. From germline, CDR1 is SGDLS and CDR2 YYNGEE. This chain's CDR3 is CASTPGQKNSGNTIYF. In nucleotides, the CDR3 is TGTGCCAGCACCCCGGGACAGAAAAACTCTGGAAACACCATATATTTT.

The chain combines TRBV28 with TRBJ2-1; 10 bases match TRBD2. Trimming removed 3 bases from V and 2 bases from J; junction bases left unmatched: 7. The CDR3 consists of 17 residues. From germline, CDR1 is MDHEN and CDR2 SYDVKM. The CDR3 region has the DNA TGTGCCAGCAGTTTTGGTACAGGACTAGCGGCCTACAATGAGCAGTTCTTC. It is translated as CASSFGTGLAAYNEQFF. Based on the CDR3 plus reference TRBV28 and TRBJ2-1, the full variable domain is DVKVTQSSRYLVKRTGEKVFLECVQDMDHENMFWYRQDPGLGLRLIYFSYDVKMKEKGDIPEGYSVSREKKERFSLILESASTNQTSMYLCASSFGTGLAAYNEQFFGPGTRLTVL.

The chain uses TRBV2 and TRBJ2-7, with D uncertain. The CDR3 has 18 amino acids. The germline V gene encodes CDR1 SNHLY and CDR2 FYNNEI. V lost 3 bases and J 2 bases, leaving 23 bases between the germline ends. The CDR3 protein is CASSDLFGWQGWPYEQYF. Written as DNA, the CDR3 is TGTGCCAGCAGTGATTTGTTTGGTTGGCAAGGCTGGCCCTACGAGCAGTACTTC. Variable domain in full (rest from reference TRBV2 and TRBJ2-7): EPEVTQTPSHQVTQMGQEVILRCVPISNHLYFYWYRQILGQKVEFLVSFYNNEISEKSEIFDDQFSVERPDGSNFTLKIRSTKLEDSAMYFCASSDLFGWQGWPYEQYFGPGTRLTVT.

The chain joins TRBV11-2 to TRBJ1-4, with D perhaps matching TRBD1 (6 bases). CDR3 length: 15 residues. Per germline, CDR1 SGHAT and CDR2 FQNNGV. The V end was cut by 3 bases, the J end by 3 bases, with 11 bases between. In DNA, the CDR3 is TGTGCCAGCAGCTTTCCAGGGGCTTCTAATGAAAAACTGTTTTTT. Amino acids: CASSFPGASNEKLFF. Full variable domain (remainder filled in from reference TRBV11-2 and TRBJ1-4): EAGVAQSPRYKIIEKRQSVAFWCNPISGHATLYWYQQILGQGPKLLIQFQNNGVVDDSQLPKDRFSAERLKGVDSTLKIQPAKLEDSAVYLCASSFPGASNEKLFFGSGTQLSVL.

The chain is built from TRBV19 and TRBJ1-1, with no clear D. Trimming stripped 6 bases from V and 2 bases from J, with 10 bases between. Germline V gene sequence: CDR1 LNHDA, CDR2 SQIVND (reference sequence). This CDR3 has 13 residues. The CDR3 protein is CASSARANTEAFF. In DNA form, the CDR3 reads TGTGCCAGTAGCGCCAGAGCAAACACTGAAGCTTTCTTT.

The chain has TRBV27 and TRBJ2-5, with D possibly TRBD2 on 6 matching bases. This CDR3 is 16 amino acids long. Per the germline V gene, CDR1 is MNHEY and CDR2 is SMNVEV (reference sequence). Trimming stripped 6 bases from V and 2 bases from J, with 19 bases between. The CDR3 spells CASRVGTGGKQETQYF. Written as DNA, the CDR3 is TGTGCCAGCAGGGTGGGAACAGGCGGGAAACAAGAGACCCAGTACTTC.

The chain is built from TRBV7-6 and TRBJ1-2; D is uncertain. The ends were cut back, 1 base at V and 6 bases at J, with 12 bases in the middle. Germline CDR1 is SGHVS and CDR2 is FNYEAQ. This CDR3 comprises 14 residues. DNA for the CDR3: TGTGCCAGCAGCTTAGGGGTGTGGGGAAATGGCTACACCTTC. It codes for CASSLGVWGNGYTF.

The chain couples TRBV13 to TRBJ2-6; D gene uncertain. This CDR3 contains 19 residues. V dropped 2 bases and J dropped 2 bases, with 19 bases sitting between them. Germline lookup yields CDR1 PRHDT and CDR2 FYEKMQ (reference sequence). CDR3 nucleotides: TGTGCCAGCAGCTTACTTCTCGAAGGGCCCTCGGCTGGGGCCAACGTCCTGACTTTC. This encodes CASSLLLEGPSAGANVLTF.

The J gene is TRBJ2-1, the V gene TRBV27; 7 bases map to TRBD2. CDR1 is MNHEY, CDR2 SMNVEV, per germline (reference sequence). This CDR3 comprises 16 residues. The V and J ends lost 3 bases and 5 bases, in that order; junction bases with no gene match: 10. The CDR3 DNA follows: TGTGCCAGCAGTTTCTCGCCTAGCGGAGGCCACAATGAGCAGTTCTTC. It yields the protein CASSFSPSGGHNEQFF.

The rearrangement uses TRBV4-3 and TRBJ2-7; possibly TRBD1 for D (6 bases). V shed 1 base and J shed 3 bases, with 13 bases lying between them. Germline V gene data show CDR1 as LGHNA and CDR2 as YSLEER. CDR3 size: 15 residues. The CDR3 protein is CASSQGWGTSYEQYF. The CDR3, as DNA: TGCGCCAGCAGCCAAGGGTGGGGGACAAGCTACGAGCAGTACTTC.

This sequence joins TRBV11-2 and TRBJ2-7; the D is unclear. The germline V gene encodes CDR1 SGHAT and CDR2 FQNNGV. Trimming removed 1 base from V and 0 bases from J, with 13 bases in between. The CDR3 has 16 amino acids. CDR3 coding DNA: TGTGCCAGCAGCTTAGGGCTTGGACGGAGCTCCTACGAGCAGTACTTC. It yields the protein CASSLGLGRSSYEQYF.

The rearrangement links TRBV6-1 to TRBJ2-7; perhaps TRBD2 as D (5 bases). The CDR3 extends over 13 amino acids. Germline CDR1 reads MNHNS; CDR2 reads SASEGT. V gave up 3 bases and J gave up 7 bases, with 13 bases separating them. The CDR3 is CASSDEAEMEQYF. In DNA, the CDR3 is TGTGCCAGCAGTGATGAAGCGGAGATGGAGCAGTACTTC.

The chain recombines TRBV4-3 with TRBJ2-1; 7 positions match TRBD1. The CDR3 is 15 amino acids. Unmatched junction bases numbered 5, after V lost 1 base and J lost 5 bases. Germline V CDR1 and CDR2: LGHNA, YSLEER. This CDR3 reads CASSQVYGQDNEQFF. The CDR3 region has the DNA TGCGCCAGCAGCCAAGTTTATGGACAGGACAATGAGCAGTTCTTC.